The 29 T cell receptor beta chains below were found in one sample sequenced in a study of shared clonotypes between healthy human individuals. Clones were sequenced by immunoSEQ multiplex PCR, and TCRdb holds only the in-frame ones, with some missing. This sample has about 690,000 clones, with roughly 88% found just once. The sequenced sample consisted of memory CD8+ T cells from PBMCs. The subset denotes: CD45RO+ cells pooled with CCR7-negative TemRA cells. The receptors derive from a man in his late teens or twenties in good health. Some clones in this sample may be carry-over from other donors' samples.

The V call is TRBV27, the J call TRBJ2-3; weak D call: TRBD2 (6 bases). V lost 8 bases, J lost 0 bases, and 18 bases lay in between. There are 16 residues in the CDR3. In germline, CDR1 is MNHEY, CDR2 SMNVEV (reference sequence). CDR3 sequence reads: CASRAVGTLSTDTQYF. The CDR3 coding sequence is TGTGCCAGCCGTGCTGTCGGGACTCTCAGCACAGATACGCAGTATTTT.

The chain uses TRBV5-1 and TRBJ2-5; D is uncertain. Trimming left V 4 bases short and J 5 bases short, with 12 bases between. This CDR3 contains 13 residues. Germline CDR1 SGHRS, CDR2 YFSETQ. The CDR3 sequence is CASSTVTGETQYF. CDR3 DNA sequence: TGCGCCAGCAGCACAGTAACCGGGGAGACCCAGTACTTC.

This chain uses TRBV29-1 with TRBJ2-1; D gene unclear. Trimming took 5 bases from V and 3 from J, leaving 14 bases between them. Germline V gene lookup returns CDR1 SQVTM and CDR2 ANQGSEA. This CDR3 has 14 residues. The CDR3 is CSVPAPRDYNEQFF. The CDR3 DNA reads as TGCAGCGTTCCGGCTCCTAGGGACTACAATGAGCAGTTCTTC.

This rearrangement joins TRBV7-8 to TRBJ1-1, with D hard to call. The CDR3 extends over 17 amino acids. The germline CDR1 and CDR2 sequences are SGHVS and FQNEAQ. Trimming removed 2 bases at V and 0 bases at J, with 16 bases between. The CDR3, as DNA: TGTGCCAGCAGCTTACTCTTTCTCCGAGGTCTGAACACTGAAGCTTTCTTT. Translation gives CASSLLFLRGLNTEAFF.

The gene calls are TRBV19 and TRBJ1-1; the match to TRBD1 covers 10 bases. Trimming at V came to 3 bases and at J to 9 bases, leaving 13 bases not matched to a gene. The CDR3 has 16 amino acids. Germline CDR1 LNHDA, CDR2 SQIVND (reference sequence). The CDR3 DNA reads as TGTGCCAGTAGTATCGGGACAGGGGAAAGGATTCGGAAAGCTTTCTTT. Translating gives CASSIGTGERIRKAFF.

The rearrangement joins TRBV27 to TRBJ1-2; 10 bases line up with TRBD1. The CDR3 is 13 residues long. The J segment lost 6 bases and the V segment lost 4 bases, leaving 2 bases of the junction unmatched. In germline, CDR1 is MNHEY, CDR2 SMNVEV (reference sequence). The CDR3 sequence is CASSWGTGDGYTF. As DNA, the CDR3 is TGTGCCAGCAGTTGGGGGACAGGGGATGGCTACACCTTC.

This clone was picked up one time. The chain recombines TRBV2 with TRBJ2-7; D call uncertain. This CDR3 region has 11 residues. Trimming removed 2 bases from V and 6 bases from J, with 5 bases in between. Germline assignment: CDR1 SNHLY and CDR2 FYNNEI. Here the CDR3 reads CASSESGEQYF. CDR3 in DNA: TGTGCCAGCAGTGAATCTGGCGAGCAGTACTTC.

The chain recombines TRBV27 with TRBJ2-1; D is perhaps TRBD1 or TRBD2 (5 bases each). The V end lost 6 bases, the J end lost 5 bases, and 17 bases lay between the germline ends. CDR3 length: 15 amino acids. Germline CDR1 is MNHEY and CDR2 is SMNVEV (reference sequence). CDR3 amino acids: CASREGRGAHNEQFF. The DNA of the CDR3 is TGTGCCAGCAGAGAGGGGCGAGGAGCCCACAATGAGCAGTTCTTC.

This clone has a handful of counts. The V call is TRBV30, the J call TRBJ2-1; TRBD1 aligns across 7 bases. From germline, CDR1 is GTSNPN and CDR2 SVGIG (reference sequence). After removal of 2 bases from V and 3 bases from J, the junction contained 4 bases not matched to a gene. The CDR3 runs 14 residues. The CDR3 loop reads CAWSSGTDYNEQFF. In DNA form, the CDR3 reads TGTGCCTGGAGTTCAGGGACAGACTACAATGAGCAGTTCTTC.

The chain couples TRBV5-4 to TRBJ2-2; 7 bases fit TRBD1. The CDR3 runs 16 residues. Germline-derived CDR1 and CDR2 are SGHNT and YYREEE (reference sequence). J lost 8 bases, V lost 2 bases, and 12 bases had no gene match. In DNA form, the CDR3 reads TGTGCCAGCAGCTTATCCGGGACAGCAACCGGTGGGGAGCTGTTTTTT. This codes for CASSLSGTATGGELFF.

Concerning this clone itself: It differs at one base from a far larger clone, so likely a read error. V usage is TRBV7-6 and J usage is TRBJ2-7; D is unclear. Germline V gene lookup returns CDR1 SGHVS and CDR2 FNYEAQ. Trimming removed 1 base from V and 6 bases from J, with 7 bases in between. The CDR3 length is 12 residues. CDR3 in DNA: TGTGCCAGCAGCTTAGGGGGTGGCGAGCAGTACTTC. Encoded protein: CASSLGGGEQYF.

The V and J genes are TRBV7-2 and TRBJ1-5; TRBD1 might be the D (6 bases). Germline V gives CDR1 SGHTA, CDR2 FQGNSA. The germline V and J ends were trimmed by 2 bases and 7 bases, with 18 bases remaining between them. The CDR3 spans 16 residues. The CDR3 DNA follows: TGTGCCAGCAGCTTACTACAGGGCCCATTAGAACAGCCCCAGCATTTT. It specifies CASSLLQGPLEQPQHF.

The CDR3 DNA reads as TGTGCCAGTAGTACCGCGACGTACAATGAGCAGTTCTTC. Translation gives CASSTATYNEQFF. This chain joins TRBV19 and TRBJ2-1; D ambiguous. V gave up 4 bases and J gave up 4 bases, with 8 bases separating them. Germline assignment: CDR1 LNHDA and CDR2 SQIVND (reference sequence). This CDR3 spans 13 amino acids.

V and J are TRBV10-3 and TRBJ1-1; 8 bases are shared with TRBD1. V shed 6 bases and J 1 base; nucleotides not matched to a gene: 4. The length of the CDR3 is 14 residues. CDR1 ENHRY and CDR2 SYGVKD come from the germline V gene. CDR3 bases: TGTGCCATCAGCGACAGGGGCACGAACACTGAAGCTTTCTTT. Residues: CAISDRGTNTEAFF.

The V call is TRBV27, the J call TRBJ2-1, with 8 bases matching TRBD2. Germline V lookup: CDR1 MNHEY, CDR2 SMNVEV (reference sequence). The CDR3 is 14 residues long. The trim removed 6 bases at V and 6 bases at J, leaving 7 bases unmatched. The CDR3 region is CASSPGLGPNEQFF. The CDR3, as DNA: TGTGCCAGCAGCCCGGGACTAGGTCCCAATGAGCAGTTCTTC.

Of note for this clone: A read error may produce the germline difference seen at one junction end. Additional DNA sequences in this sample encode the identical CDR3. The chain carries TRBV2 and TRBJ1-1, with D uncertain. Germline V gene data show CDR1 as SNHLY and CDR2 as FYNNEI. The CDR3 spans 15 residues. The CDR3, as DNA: TGTGCCAGCAGTGAACTTGCCGTGGTAAACACTGAAGCCTTCTTT. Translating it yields CASSELAVVNTEAFF.

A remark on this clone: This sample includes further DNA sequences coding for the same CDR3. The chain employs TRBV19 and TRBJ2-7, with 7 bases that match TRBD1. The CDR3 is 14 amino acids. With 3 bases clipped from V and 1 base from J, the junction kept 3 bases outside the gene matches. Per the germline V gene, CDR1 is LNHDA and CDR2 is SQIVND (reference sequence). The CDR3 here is CASSIRDSSYEQYF. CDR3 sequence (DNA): TGTGCCAGTAGTATTCGGGACAGTTCCTACGAGCAGTACTTC.

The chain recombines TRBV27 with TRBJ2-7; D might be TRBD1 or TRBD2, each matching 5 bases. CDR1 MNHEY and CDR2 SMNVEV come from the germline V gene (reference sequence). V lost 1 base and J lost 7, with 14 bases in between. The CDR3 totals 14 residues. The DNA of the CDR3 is TGTGCCAGCAGTTTATTGGGGGTTATGGGTGAGCAGTACTTC. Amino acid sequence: CASSLLGVMGEQYF.

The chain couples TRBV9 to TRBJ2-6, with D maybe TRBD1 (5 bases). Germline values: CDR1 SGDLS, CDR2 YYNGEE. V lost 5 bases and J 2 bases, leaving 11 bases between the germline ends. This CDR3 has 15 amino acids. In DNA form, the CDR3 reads TGTGCCAGCAGTACTCAGGGTACTGGGGCCAACGTCCTGACTTTC. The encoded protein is CASSTQGTGANVLTF.

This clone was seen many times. CDR3: CASSKQGHYGYTF. CDR3 nucleotides: TGTGCCAGCAGCAAACAGGGACACTATGGCTACACCTTC. The gene calls are TRBV21-1 and TRBJ1-2. TRBV21-1 is designated a pseudogene. This CDR3 comprises 13 residues.

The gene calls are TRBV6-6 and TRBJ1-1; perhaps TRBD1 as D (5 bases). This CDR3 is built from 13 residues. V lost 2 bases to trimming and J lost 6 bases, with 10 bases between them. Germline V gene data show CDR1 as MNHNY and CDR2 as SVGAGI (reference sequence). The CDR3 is CASSYEGRSEAFF. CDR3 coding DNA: TGTGCCAGCAGTTACGAGGGGCGTTCTGAAGCTTTCTTT.

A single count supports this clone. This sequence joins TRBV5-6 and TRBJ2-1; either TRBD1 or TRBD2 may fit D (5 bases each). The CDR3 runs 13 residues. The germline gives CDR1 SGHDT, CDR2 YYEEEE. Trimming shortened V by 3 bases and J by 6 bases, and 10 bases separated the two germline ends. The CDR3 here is CASSSGTGNEQFF. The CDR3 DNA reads TGTGCCAGCAGCTCCGGGACGGGCAATGAGCAGTTCTTC.

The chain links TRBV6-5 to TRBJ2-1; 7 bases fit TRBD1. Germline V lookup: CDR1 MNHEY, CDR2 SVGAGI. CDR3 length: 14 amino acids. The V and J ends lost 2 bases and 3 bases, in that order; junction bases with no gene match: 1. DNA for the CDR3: TGTGCCAGCAGTTACCGGGACAGCTACAATGAGCAGTTCTTC. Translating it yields CASSYRDSYNEQFF.

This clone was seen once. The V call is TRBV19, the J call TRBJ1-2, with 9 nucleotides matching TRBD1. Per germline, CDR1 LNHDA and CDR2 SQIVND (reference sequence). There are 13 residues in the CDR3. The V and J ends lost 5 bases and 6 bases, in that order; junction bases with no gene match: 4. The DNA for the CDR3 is TGTGCCAGTAGTGACAGGGGGGATGATGGCTACACCTTC. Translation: CASSDRGDDGYTF. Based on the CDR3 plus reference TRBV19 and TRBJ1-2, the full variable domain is DGGITQSPKYLFRKEGQNVTLSCEQNLNHDAMYWYRQDPGQGLRLIYYSQIVNDFQKGDIAEGYSVSREKKESFPLTVTSAQKNPTAFYLCASSDRGDDGYTFGSGTRLTVV.

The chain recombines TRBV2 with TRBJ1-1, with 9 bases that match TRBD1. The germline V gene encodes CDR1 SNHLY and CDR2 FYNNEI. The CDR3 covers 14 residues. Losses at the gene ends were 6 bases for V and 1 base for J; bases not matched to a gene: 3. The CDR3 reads CASRWTGENTEAFF. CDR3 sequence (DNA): TGTGCCAGCAGATGGACAGGGGAGAACACTGAAGCTTTCTTT.

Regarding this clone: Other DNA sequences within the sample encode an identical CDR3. This CDR3 is CASSVGIGYEQYF. CDR3 coding DNA: TGTGCCAGCAGCGTAGGAATCGGTTACGAGCAGTACTTC. The V and J genes are TRBV9 and TRBJ2-7, with no clear D. There are 13 residues in the CDR3. Germline CDR1 and CDR2: SGDLS and YYNGEE. With 0 bases removed from V and 4 bases from J, the gap between germline ends came to 8 bases.

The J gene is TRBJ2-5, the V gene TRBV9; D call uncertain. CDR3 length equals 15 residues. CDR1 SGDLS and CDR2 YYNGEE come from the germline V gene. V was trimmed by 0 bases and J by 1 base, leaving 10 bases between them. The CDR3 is CASSVVGRSQETQYF. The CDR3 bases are TGTGCCAGCAGCGTAGTTGGGCGGAGCCAAGAGACCCAGTACTTC.

As DNA, the CDR3 is TGTGCCAGCAGCTTAGTCAGCAATCAGCCCCAGCATTTT. Residues: CASSLVSNQPQHF. The chain recombines TRBV11-2 with TRBJ1-5; D is ambiguous. This CDR3 is 13 amino acids long. Trimming took 1 base from V and 1 from J, leaving 2 bases between them. Germline V CDR1 and CDR2: SGHAT, FQNNGV.

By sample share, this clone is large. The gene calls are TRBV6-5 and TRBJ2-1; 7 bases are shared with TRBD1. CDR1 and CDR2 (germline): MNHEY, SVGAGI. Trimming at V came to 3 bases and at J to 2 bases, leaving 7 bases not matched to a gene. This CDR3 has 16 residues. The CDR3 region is CASSYSGTEAYNEQFF. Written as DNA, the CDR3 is TGTGCCAGCAGTTATTCCGGGACAGAAGCCTACAATGAGCAGTTCTTC.